The T cell receptor (beta chain) under discussion was sequenced for a study of blood T cell repertoires in COVID-19. About the research overall: Samples came from the United States, Italy and Spain, spanning acute and convalescent COVID-19. Nucleic acid was either cDNA or gDNA, and it came from T cells, B-cell-depleted T cells, or PBMCs.

As originally analysed: Reference gene primer amplification gave estimated nucleated cell counts. Some clones are missing from TCRdb's copy, which holds only in-frame ones; the method was immunoSEQ multiplex PCR. For V, J and clone size, that table is used; D and trimming come from the DNA. The sample includes approximately 270,000 clones, around 82% of them seen just once. Seattle's cohort entered during active infection and was followed longitudinally. This clone has at least ten counts. Sequencing was done on a sample of peripheral blood. This TCR derives from a human donor with COVID-19, enrolled during active disease. The donor label of this sample is uncertain.

The CDR3 is CASSPGSRATYEQYF. CDR3 in DNA: TGTGCCAGCAGCCCTGGGTCTAGAGCTACCTACGAGCAGTACTTC. The gene calls are TRBV7-2 and TRBJ2-7, with D uncertain. Germline V gene lookup returns CDR1 SGHTA and CDR2 FQGNSA. The ends were cut back, 5 bases at V and 2 bases at J, with 16 bases in the middle. The CDR3 covers 15 residues.